This T cell receptor (beta chain) comes out of a study of blood T cells in healthy people across ages. Study-level results: There were more naive CD4+ cells and higher diversity in long-lived donors than in aged donors. As age increased, TCR beta diversity per million T cells fell in a roughly linear fashion.

A second PCR of roughly 7 to 11 cycles used a sample-barcoded 5' primer and a J-beta primer mix. Via MiXCR, TCRdb re-called the 5' RACE reads, giving one row per CDR3 protein. The sample has about 650,000 distinct CDR3 sequences, about 30% seen once; the top ten hold 15%. CDR3 length: 17 amino acids. Losses at the gene ends were 10 bases for V and 0 bases for J; bases not matched to a gene: 12. Germline loops: CDR1 MNHEY, CDR2 SMNVEV (reference sequence). A note on this clonotype: Antigen unknown.

This sequence originates from a woman over 75 in good health. Sequencing was performed on blood. The J gene is TRBJ2-3, the V gene TRBV27, with 11 bases identical to TRBD2. For the CDR3, the DNA is TGTGCCACCCCTCCCTCTAGCGGGGGGCCTAGCACAGATACGCAGTATTTT. This translates into CATPPSSGGPSTDTQYF.